A single sample is the source of the 16 T cell receptor beta chains below, sequenced in a study of vaccination and CD4 T cells after COVID-19. What these receptors recognize is not known. Scientists ran DNA taken from cultured CD4+ T cells through the Oncomine TCR Beta short-read assay for sequencing. TCRdb reanalysed the PCR reads using MiXCR and keeps one entry per CDR3 protein. Altogether some 16,000 distinct CDR3 sequences are present, 45% to 55% being singletons, with the ten largest covering 3% to 4.5%. Treatment indicated: approximately nine-day PBMC culture with coronavirus spike peptide pools or control peptides (ViraFEST assay). Sequences were derived from CD4+ T cells from blood, cultured in vitro, sampled before SARS-CoV-2 vaccination. Receptors were obtained from a human donor who had recovered from COVID-19.

The chain is built from TRBV6-2 or TRBV6-3 and TRBJ1-2, with D perhaps TRBD1 (5 bases). Germline-derived CDR1 and CDR2 are MNHEY and SVGEGT. The CDR3 length is 13 residues. The V end was cut by 4 bases, the J end by 4 bases, with 10 bases between. The CDR3 here is CASSLQDSYGYTF. The CDR3 DNA is TGTGCCAGCAGTTTACAGGACTCCTATGGCTACACCTTC.

The gene calls are TRBV6-2 or TRBV6-3 and TRBJ1-1; tentatively, D is TRBD1 (5 bases). The germline gives CDR1 MNHEY, CDR2 SVGEGT. V was cut by 6 bases and J by 6 bases, with 20 bases left in between. The CDR3 sequence is 15 residues long. The CDR3 region has the DNA TGTGCCAGCAGGGGCCACAGGCAGTTCCTCGCTGAAGCTTTCTTT. Protein: CASRGHRQFLAEAFF.

The chain uses TRBV7-6 and TRBJ1-1; no clear D. Germline CDR1 is SGHVS and CDR2 is FNYEAQ. This CDR3 has 15 amino acids. V lost 7 bases, J lost 0 bases, and 15 bases lay in between. The CDR3 sequence is CASTETSGMNTEAFF. The CDR3 bases are TGTGCCAGCACCGAGACGAGCGGCATGAACACTGAAGCTTTCTTT.

The CDR3 protein is CASSGEANQPQHF. CDR3 in DNA: TGTGCCAGCTCAGGGGAGGCCAATCAGCCCCAGCATTTT. The V call is TRBV7-9, the J call TRBJ1-5, with a weak D call TRBD1 (6 bases). Germline-derived CDR1 and CDR2 are SEHNR and FQNEAQ (reference sequence). This CDR3 is 13 amino acids long. The V gene lost 8 bases and the J gene lost 3 bases, with 11 bases spanning the gap.

There are a few counts of this clonotype. This sequence joins TRBV6-1 and TRBJ1-5; 8 bases agree with TRBD1. Germline V gene lookup returns CDR1 MNHNS and CDR2 SASEGT. J was trimmed by 2 bases and V by 3 bases; bases with no gene match: 9. The CDR3 covers 17 residues. In DNA, the CDR3 is TGTGCCAGCAGTGAGAAACAGGGGGGGTTCGGCAATCAGCCCCAGCATTTT. This gives the protein CASSEKQGGFGNQPQHF.

This clonotype was detected once. The chain has TRBV27 and TRBJ2-7; 10 positions agree with TRBD2. Germline V CDR1 and CDR2: MNHEY, SMNVEV (reference sequence). The CDR3 loop spans 15 amino acids. V lost 5 bases to trimming and J lost 4 bases; unmatched junction nucleotides: 8. The CDR3: CASSPTSGAPYEQYF. CDR3 in DNA: TGTGCCAGCAGTCCTACTAGCGGGGCCCCTTACGAGCAGTACTTC.

A few counts support this clonotype. The V gene is TRBV19, the J gene TRBJ1-6; 7 bases map to TRBD1. V lost 7 bases and J lost 4; bases outside the gene matches: 7. The CDR3 is 15 residues long. CDR1 and CDR2 (germline): LNHDA, SQIVND (reference sequence). CDR3 loop: CASTAQGDYNSPLHF. The CDR3 region has the DNA TGTGCCAGTACCGCGCAGGGGGATTATAATTCACCCCTCCACTTT.

The chain joins TRBV20-1 to TRBJ2-1; TRBD1 matches 7 bases. Trimming removed 5 bases from V and 5 bases from J; junction bases left unmatched: 3. The CDR3 has 12 amino acids. Germline CDR1 DFQATT, CDR2 SNEGSKA (reference sequence). This CDR3 is CSAGTVNNEQFF. The CDR3 nucleotides read TGCAGTGCTGGGACAGTGAACAATGAGCAGTTCTTC.

The genes are TRBV7-3 and TRBJ1-5, with D uncertain. The CDR3 contains 12 residues. The germline V gene encodes CDR1 SGHTA and CDR2 FQGTGA. Trimming stripped 5 bases from V and 8 bases from J, with 10 bases between. CDR3 sequence: CASSPEGEPQHF. The DNA of the CDR3 is TGTGCCAGCAGCCCCGAGGGTGAGCCCCAGCATTTT.

V and J are TRBV6-2 or TRBV6-3 and TRBJ2-7; 10 bases are a match to TRBD2. The CDR3 spans 14 residues. With V trimmed by 6 bases and J by 2 bases, 4 bases remained unmatched. CDR1 and CDR2 from the germline V gene are MNHEY and SVGEGT. This chain's CDR3 is CASRPSGRAYEQYF. The CDR3 DNA reads as TGTGCCAGCAGACCCAGCGGGAGGGCCTACGAGCAGTACTTC.

The rearrangement links TRBV10-3 to TRBJ2-5; D gene unclear. The CDR3 is made up of 11 amino acids. Trimming pared 3 bases from V and 4 bases from J, leaving 3 bases between. CDR1 is ENHRY, CDR2 SYGVKD, per germline. The DNA of the CDR3 is TGTGCCATCAGTGAAGGAGAGACCCAGTACTTC. Amino acids: CAISEGETQYF.

This clonotype was counted between two and nine times. The chain couples TRBV19 to TRBJ1-2; 7 bases map to TRBD1. The CDR3 covers 14 residues. Trimming removed 2 bases from V and 4 bases from J; junction bases left unmatched: 4. Germline assignment: CDR1 LNHDA and CDR2 SQIVND (reference sequence). The CDR3 DNA sequence: TGTGCCAGTAGTATACGAGGGGGCGCCTATGGCTACACCTTC. Its protein product is CASSIRGGAYGYTF.

This chain connects TRBV7-9 to TRBJ2-4; 7 bases map to TRBD1. Germline V gene data show CDR1 as SEHNR and CDR2 as FQNEAQ (reference sequence). With V trimmed by 6 bases and J by 4 bases, 6 bases remained unmatched. This CDR3 spans 14 amino acids. The CDR3 loop reads CASSFRDSKNIQYF. The CDR3 region has the DNA TGTGCCAGCAGTTTCCGGGACAGTAAAAACATTCAGTACTTC.

V usage is TRBV5-4 and J usage is TRBJ2-7; perhaps TRBD1 as D (6 bases). This CDR3 has 13 amino acids. Germline CDR1 is SGHNT and CDR2 is YYREEE (reference sequence). V lost 4 bases, J lost 2 bases, and 10 bases lay in between. CDR3 coding DNA: TGTGCCAGCAGCCTGTGGGGGCCCTACGAGCAGTACTTC. This gives the protein CASSLWGPYEQYF.

In its sample, this clonotype was seen a few times. The gene calls are TRBV20-1 and TRBJ2-2, with 7 positions matching TRBD1. V shed 2 bases, J shed 6 bases, and the junction held 9 bases outside the gene matches. This CDR3 region has 15 residues. Germline values: CDR1 DFQATT, CDR2 SNEGSKA (reference sequence). The CDR3: CSARSSRGSAGELFF. The DNA for the CDR3 is TGCAGTGCTAGAAGTAGCAGGGGGTCGGCCGGGGAGCTGTTTTTT.

The V and J genes are TRBV19 and TRBJ1-5, with D unresolved. The CDR3 length is 15 residues. Between the trimmed V and J ends, which lost 3 bases and 1 base, there was a span of 10 bases. Germline V gene sequence: CDR1 LNHDA, CDR2 SQIVND (reference sequence). Here the CDR3 reads CASSMGRASNQPQHF. The CDR3 region has the DNA TGTGCCAGTAGTATGGGGAGAGCCAGCAATCAGCCCCAGCATTTT.